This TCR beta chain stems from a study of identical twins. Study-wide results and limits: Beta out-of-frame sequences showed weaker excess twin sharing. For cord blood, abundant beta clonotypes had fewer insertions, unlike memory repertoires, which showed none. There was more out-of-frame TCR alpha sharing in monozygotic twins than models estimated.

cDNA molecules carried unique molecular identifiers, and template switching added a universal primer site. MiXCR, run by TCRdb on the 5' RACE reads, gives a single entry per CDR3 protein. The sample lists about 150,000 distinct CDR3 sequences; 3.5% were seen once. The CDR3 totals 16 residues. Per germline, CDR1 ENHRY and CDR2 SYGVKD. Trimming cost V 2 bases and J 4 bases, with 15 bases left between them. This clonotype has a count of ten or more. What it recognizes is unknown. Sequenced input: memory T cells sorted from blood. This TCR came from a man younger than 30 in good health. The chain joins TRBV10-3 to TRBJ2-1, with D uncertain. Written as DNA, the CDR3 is TGTGCCATCAGTGAGCAGGCTGGAAAGGTTTACAATGAGCAGTTCTTC. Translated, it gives CAISEQAGKVYNEQFF.